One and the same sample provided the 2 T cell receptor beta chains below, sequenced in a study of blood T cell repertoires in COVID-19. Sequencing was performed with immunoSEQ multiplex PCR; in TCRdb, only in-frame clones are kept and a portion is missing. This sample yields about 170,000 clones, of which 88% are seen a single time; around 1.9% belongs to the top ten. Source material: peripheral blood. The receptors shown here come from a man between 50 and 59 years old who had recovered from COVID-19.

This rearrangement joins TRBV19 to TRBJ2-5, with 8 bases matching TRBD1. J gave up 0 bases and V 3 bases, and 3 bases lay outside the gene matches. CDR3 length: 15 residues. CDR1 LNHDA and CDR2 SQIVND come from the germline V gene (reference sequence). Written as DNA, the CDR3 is TGTGCCAGTAGTATCGGGACAGGTAACCAAGAGACCCAGTACTTC. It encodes CASSIGTGNQETQYF.

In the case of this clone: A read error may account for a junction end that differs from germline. The CDR3 sequence: CASTQTTNSYNEQFF. In nucleotides, the CDR3 is TGCGCCAGCACCCAAACTACTAACTCCTACAATGAGCAGTTCTTC. The rearrangement uses TRBV4-1 and TRBJ2-1; D gene unclear. Germline V lookup: CDR1 MGHRA, CDR2 YSYEKL. This CDR3 spans 15 amino acids.